These 15 T cell receptor beta chains share one sample of origin, sequenced in a study of T-cell reconstitution after alpha-beta-depleted transplantation in children. Unique molecular identifiers were built into the TCRbeta library. TCRdb re-called the PCR reads with MiXCR, one entry per CDR3 protein. Of 500,000 to 600,000 distinct CDR3 sequences listed, about a quarter are singletons. The source material was PBMCs, sampled before TCRalphabeta/CD19-depleted stem cell transplant. The receptors were gathered from a boy in the first two years of life with Wiskott-Aldrich syndrome, due to receive a stem cell transplant.

This clonotype has more than one count but fewer than ten. J is TRBJ2-2 and V is TRBV5-1, with no clear D. V was shortened by 0 bases and J by 4 bases, with 13 bases between the two germline ends. The germline V gene encodes CDR1 SGHRS and CDR2 YFSETQ. CDR3 length equals 16 residues. Here the CDR3 DNA reads TGCGCCAGCAGCTTGGAGCCAGGATCGACCACCGGGGAGCTGTTTTTT. Amino acid sequence: CASSLEPGSTTGELFF.

This chain links TRBV7-6 with TRBJ2-3; 7 bases are shared with TRBD2. Losses at the gene ends were 5 bases for V and 3 bases for J; bases not matched to a gene: 20. The CDR3 has 19 amino acids. Germline V CDR1 and CDR2: SGHVS, FNYEAQ. This chain's CDR3 is CASSRKTDLAGELTDTQYF. CDR3 bases: TGTGCCAGCAGCCGAAAGACCGACTTGGCGGGAGAATTGACAGATACGCAGTATTTT. The variable domain in full, completed from reference TRBV7-6 and TRBJ2-3, reads GAGVSQSPRYKVTKRGQDVALRCDPISGHVSLYWYRQALGQGPEFLTYFNYEAQQDKSGLPNDRFSAERPEGSISTLTIQRTEQRDSAMYRCASSRKTDLAGELTDTQYFGPGTRLTVL.

This CDR3 is CASSPEEADTQYF. CDR3 nucleotides: TGCGCCAGCAGCCCGGAGGAGGCAGATACGCAGTATTTT. The chain recombines TRBV4-1 with TRBJ2-3; D is possibly TRBD2 (5 bases). V gave up 4 bases and J gave up 4 bases, with 9 bases separating them. CDR3 length: 13 amino acids. The germline V gene has CDR1 MGHRA and CDR2 YSYEKL.

CDR3: CASSEYISGGTKTQYF. The CDR3 bases are TGTGCCAGCAGTGAATATATCTCTGGGGGGACAAAGACCCAGTACTTC. V usage is TRBV25-1 and J usage is TRBJ2-5, with D perhaps given as TRBD1 or TRBD2 (6 bases each). Germline CDR1 is MGHDK and CDR2 is SYGVNS. CDR3 length equals 16 residues. The germline V and J ends were trimmed by 0 bases and 6 bases, with 17 bases remaining between them. Variable domain in full (rest from reference TRBV25-1 and TRBJ2-5): EADIYQTPRYLVIGTGKKITLECSQTMGHDKMYWYQQDPGMELHLIHYSYGVNSTEKGDLSSESTVSRIRTEHFPLTLESARPSHTSQYLCASSEYISGGTKTQYFGPGTRLLVL.

The J gene is TRBJ2-7, the V gene TRBV4-1; a possible D gene is TRBD2 (5 bases). Germline loops: CDR1 MGHRA, CDR2 YSYEKL. The CDR3 loop spans 17 amino acids. The germline V and J ends were trimmed by 1 base and 7 bases, with 23 bases remaining between them. The CDR3 here is CASSQVWAGRTRGEQYF. In DNA, the CDR3 is TGCGCCAGCAGCCAAGTCTGGGCCGGGCGTACCCGCGGGGAGCAGTACTTC.

This rearrangement joins TRBV28 to TRBJ2-1, with D maybe TRBD2 (6 bases). CDR1 MDHEN and CDR2 SYDVKM come from the germline V gene. This CDR3 is 15 amino acids long. Trimming stripped 6 bases from V and 7 bases from J, with 19 bases between. The CDR3 is CASSRLGGWSNEQFF. The CDR3 DNA is TGTGCCAGCAGCCGCCTTGGGGGGTGGTCAAATGAGCAGTTCTTC.

This chain uses TRBV5-1 with TRBJ1-4, with TRBD1 identical over 7 bases. Germline CDR1 reads SGHRS; CDR2 reads YFSETQ. CDR3 size: 15 residues. Germline trimming cut 1 base from V and 4 bases from J; bases unmatched to any gene: 4. The CDR3 bases are TGCGCCAGCAGCTTGCTCGGGACAGTTAATGAAAAACTGTTTTTT. Translation: CASSLLGTVNEKLFF.

This rearrangement joins TRBV5-1 to TRBJ2-1; the match to TRBD2 covers 7 bases. Unmatched junction bases numbered 9, after V lost 3 bases and J lost 9 bases. This CDR3 is built from 14 residues. Germline CDR1 SGHRS, CDR2 YFSETQ. CDR3 sequence (DNA): TGCGCCAGCAGCTCTTGGGAGGGCCCCAGTGAGCAGTTCTTC. This translates into CASSSWEGPSEQFF.

This clonotype was observed a few times. The genes are TRBV25-1 and TRBJ2-7; 8 bases agree with TRBD1. The CDR3 extends over 15 amino acids. Germline V CDR1 and CDR2: MGHDK, SYGVNS. The V and J ends lost 1 base and 0 bases, in that order; junction bases with no gene match: 2. DNA of the CDR3: TGTGCCAGCAGTGAATGGACAGGGAGCTCCTACGAGCAGTACTTC. Amino acids: CASSEWTGSSYEQYF.

This clonotype was picked up a small number of times. J is TRBJ2-2 and V is TRBV27; 8 bases agree with TRBD1. This CDR3 spans 16 amino acids. Germline V CDR1 and CDR2: MNHEY, SMNVEV (reference sequence). J was trimmed by 1 base and V by 5 bases; bases with no gene match: 6. The CDR3 loop reads CASSRGQGQNTGELFF. For the CDR3, the DNA is TGTGCCAGCAGTCGCGGACAGGGACAGAACACCGGGGAGCTGTTTTTT.

The genes are TRBV6-2 or TRBV6-3 and TRBJ1-1, with TRBD1 as a possible D gene (5 bases). Trimming removed 0 bases from V and 10 bases from J, with 12 bases in between. The CDR3 length is 13 residues. CDR1 and CDR2 (germline): MNHEY, SVGEGT. This CDR3 is CASSYSRVRAAFF. CDR3 sequence (DNA): TGTGCCAGCAGTTACTCGAGGGTCAGGGCAGCTTTCTTT.

The chain joins TRBV5-1 to TRBJ2-7; possibly TRBD1 or TRBD2 for D (5 bases each). The CDR3 totals 13 residues. Trimming removed 0 bases at V and 5 bases at J, with 9 bases between. Germline-derived CDR1 and CDR2 are SGHRS and YFSETQ. CDR3 amino acids: CASSLAMGDEQYF. In nucleotides, the CDR3 is TGCGCCAGCAGCTTGGCCATGGGGGACGAGCAGTACTTC.

In this sample, this clonotype turned up a few times. The chain joins TRBV6-1 to TRBJ2-1; D is unresolved. Trimming left V 1 base short and J 0 bases short, with 10 bases between. Per the germline V gene, CDR1 is MNHNS and CDR2 is SASEGT. The CDR3 totals 16 residues. The CDR3 coding sequence is TGTGCCAGCAGTGAAGAGAGAGGTTACTCCTACAATGAGCAGTTCTTC. Translation gives CASSEERGYSYNEQFF.

J is TRBJ2-1 and V is TRBV9, with 10 bases lining up with TRBD2. Germline V lookup: CDR1 SGDLS, CDR2 YYNGEE. The CDR3 consists of 16 residues. The V and J ends lost 6 bases and 3 bases, in that order; junction bases with no gene match: 9. The CDR3 region has the DNA TGTGCCAGCACGGTCGGGGCTAGCGGGAGCTACAATGAGCAGTTCTTC. This codes for CASTVGASGSYNEQFF.

This clonotype turned up a few times. The DNA of the CDR3 is TGCGCCAGCAGCTTGCACAGGGGGACGAACACCGGGGAGCTGTTTTTT. Its translation: CASSLHRGTNTGELFF. The chain couples TRBV5-1 to TRBJ2-2; 8 nucleotides align to TRBD1. Germline V gene data show CDR1 as SGHRS and CDR2 as YFSETQ. CDR3 length: 16 residues. The junction had 2 bases not matched to a gene; V was cut back by 1 base and J by 0 bases. Full variable domain (outside the CDR3, taken from reference TRBV5-1 and TRBJ2-2): KAGVTQTPRYLIKTRGQQVTLSCSPISGHRSVSWYQQTPGQGLQFLFEYFSETQRNKGNFPGRFSGRQFSNSRSEMNVSTLELGDSALYLCASSLHRGTNTGELFFGEGSRLTVL.